This passage covers 29 T cell receptor beta chains from one sample sequenced in a study of control samples from healthy donors and cancer patients. The repertoire was sequenced with immunoSEQ multiplex PCR; TCRdb's copy has only in-frame clones and lacks some. The table has roughly 73,000 clones, about 87% seen once. The specimen was blood. The receptor source for this set is a man over 45 in good health.

The chain links TRBV10-2 to TRBJ2-5; 10 bases match TRBD2. V gave up 1 base and J gave up 2 bases; unmatched junction bases: 7. Looked up from germline, CDR1 is WSHSY and CDR2 is SAAADI. This CDR3 region has 17 residues. The CDR3 nucleotides are TGCGCCAGCAGTGAGTACCGGACTAGCGGCGTTCAAGAGACCCAGTACTTC. Residues: CASSEYRTSGVQETQYF.

The DNA for the CDR3 is TGCGCCAGCAGCGCTAGGGGGTGGGACGCCGGGGAGCTGTTTTTT. This codes for CASSARGWDAGELFF. The gene calls are TRBV10-2 and TRBJ2-2; weak D call: TRBD1 (6 bases). CDR3 size: 15 residues. Germline lookup yields CDR1 WSHSY and CDR2 SAAADI. Trimming pared 6 bases from V and 6 bases from J, leaving 17 bases between.

V is TRBV6-4 and J is TRBJ2-1; D perhaps matches TRBD2 (6 bases). The CDR3 totals 16 residues. Deletions cut 5 bases from V and 4 bases from J, with 18 bases between. Germline V gives CDR1 MRHNA, CDR2 SNTAGT. CDR3: CASSSLALGEYNEQFF. Here the CDR3 DNA reads TGTGCCAGCAGTTCCCTAGCGTTAGGGGAGTACAATGAGCAGTTCTTC.

The table lists this clone with a few counts. Other nucleotide sequences from this sample produce the same CDR3. This chain joins TRBV5-1 and TRBJ1-1, with D perhaps matching TRBD1 (6 bases). The CDR3 extends over 14 amino acids. The germline V gene has CDR1 SGHRS and CDR2 YFSETQ. V lost 1 base and J lost 5, with 12 bases in between. The CDR3 DNA is TGCGCCAGCAGCTTGCGGGGGCAGGGAACTGAAGCTTTCTTT. Translated, it gives CASSLRGQGTEAFF.

The V call is TRBV30, the J call TRBJ1-1, with no clear D. The CDR3 is made up of 11 amino acids. V lost 2 bases and J lost 11, with 12 bases in between. Per germline, CDR1 GTSNPN and CDR2 SVGIG (reference sequence). CDR3 loop: CAWSLNVRAFF. The CDR3 nucleotides read TGTGCCTGGAGTCTCAACGTCAGGGCTTTCTTT.

The CDR3 DNA follows: TGTGCCAGCAGCTTCTGGAGAAGCTCCTACAATGAGCAGTTCTTC. It is translated as CASSFWRSSYNEQFF. The chain recombines TRBV5-6 with TRBJ2-1; D unclear. Germline loops: CDR1 SGHDT, CDR2 YYEEEE. This CDR3 is 15 amino acids long. Trimming stripped 2 bases from V and 0 bases from J, with 9 bases between.

The chain uses TRBV10-3 and TRBJ2-3; TRBD1 might be the D (5 bases). This CDR3 has 15 amino acids. Germline V lookup: CDR1 ENHRY, CDR2 SYGVKD. Deletions cut 4 bases from V and 2 bases from J, with 13 bases between. The CDR3 nucleotides read TGTGCCATCAGTGTTGGCAGGGAACCCACAGATACGCAGTATTTT. This sequence encodes CAISVGREPTDTQYF.

The V gene is TRBV2, the J gene TRBJ1-2; D remains ambiguous. The CDR3 spans 13 residues. The V end was cut by 8 bases, the J end by 3 bases, with 13 bases between. CDR1 and CDR2 from the germline V gene are SNHLY and FYNNEI. CDR3 loop: CASLADRDYGYTF. Written as DNA, the CDR3 is TGTGCCAGCTTGGCAGACCGAGACTATGGCTACACCTTC.

The chain joins TRBV15 to TRBJ1-2; possibly TRBD1 for D (6 bases). CDR3 size: 16 residues. The V and J ends lost 1 base and 5 bases respectively, with 17 bases between them. Germline V CDR1 and CDR2: LNHNV, YYDKDF (reference sequence). The CDR3 is CATSRAFGQSNYGYTF. In nucleotides, the CDR3 is TGTGCCACCAGCAGAGCGTTCGGACAGTCCAATTATGGCTACACCTTC.

The chain recombines TRBV6-5 with TRBJ2-7; D not resolved. V was cut by 2 bases and J by 1 base, with 12 bases left in between. From germline, CDR1 is MNHEY and CDR2 SVGAGI. This CDR3 is 15 amino acids long. CDR3 in DNA: TGTGCCAGCAGTTACCCTAGTATGGGATCCTACGAGCAGTACTTC. Encoded protein: CASSYPSMGSYEQYF.

The rearrangement uses TRBV11-3 and TRBJ2-2, with D unclear. There are 14 residues in the CDR3. Per the germline V gene, CDR1 is SGHNT and CDR2 is YENEEA. Trimming took off 5 bases at V and 6 bases at J, with 13 bases between the two ends. DNA for the CDR3: TGTGCCAGCAGCCTATCCCGTACGGCCGGGGAGCTGTTTTTT. Translated: CASSLSRTAGELFF.

This clone was counted a few times. The V and J genes are TRBV19 and TRBJ1-1, with 7 bases lining up with TRBD1. In germline, CDR1 is LNHDA, CDR2 SQIVND (reference sequence). V was clipped by 4 bases and J by 0 bases; unmatched bases: 5. This CDR3 has 15 amino acids. The CDR3 bases are TGTGCCAGTAGTACCGGGACAGCAATGAACACTGAAGCTTTCTTT. As protein: CASSTGTAMNTEAFF.

The J gene is TRBJ2-7, the V gene TRBV7-9, with D perhaps matching TRBD1 (6 bases). Germline lookup yields CDR1 SEHNR and CDR2 FQNEAQ (reference sequence). V was clipped by 2 bases and J by 0 bases, with 20 bases between them. This CDR3 region has 18 residues. The CDR3 DNA is TGTGCCAGCAGCTTATCCGTGGGCTGGACAGCGAGCTCCTACGAGCAGTACTTC. Its protein product is CASSLSVGWTASSYEQYF.

The chain couples TRBV29-1 to TRBJ2-1; no reliable D call. Per the germline V gene, CDR1 is SQVTM and CDR2 is ANQGSEA. The length of the CDR3 is 11 residues. V lost 3 bases and J lost 10, with 10 bases in between. The CDR3 loop is CSVDPAREQFF. The CDR3 DNA is TGCAGCGTTGATCCGGCAAGGGAGCAGTTCTTC.

The V and J genes are TRBV4-3 and TRBJ1-1, with D perhaps matching TRBD1 (6 bases). The CDR3 has 13 amino acids. Germline V gives CDR1 LGHNA, CDR2 YSLEER. The ends were cut back, 5 bases at V and 1 base at J, with 8 bases in the middle. Here the CDR3 reads CASSRDKNTEAFF. The CDR3 nucleotides read TGCGCCAGCAGCAGGGACAAGAACACTGAAGCTTTCTTT.

V usage is TRBV11-3 and J usage is TRBJ2-7, with TRBD2 identical over 8 bases. The CDR3 is 15 amino acids. V shed 6 bases, J shed 2 bases, and the junction held 9 bases outside the gene matches. Looked up from germline, CDR1 is SGHNT and CDR2 is YENEEA. The CDR3 reads CASSRGGPGPYEQYF. Here the CDR3 DNA reads TGTGCCAGCAGTCGGGGGGGACCCGGACCCTACGAGCAGTACTTC.

The chain carries TRBV19 and TRBJ1-6, with D possibly matching TRBD1 (5 bases). The CDR3 has 20 amino acids. From germline, CDR1 is LNHDA and CDR2 SQIVND (reference sequence). V gave up 0 bases and J gave up 6 bases, with 24 bases separating them. The chain's CDR3 is CASSIDRGTPDRRGNSPLHF. The CDR3 DNA follows: TGTGCCAGTAGTATAGATCGGGGGACTCCTGACCGGAGAGGTAATTCACCCCTCCACTTT.

The rearrangement links TRBV29-1 to TRBJ1-5, with a weak D call TRBD1 (5 bases). The CDR3 runs to 13 residues. V gave up 4 bases and J gave up 0 bases, with 7 bases separating them. Germline CDR1 and CDR2: SQVTM and ANQGSEA. Written as DNA, the CDR3 is TGCAGCGTTGGGGGGTATAGCAATCAGCCCCAGCATTTT. Amino acid sequence: CSVGGYSNQPQHF.

This chain links TRBV7-2 with TRBJ1-1, with D possibly being TRBD1 (5 bases). Germline values: CDR1 SGHTA, CDR2 FQGNSA. This CDR3 spans 13 amino acids. The V end was cut by 1 base, the J end by 4 bases, with 7 bases between. The CDR3 spells CASSLGGGTEAFF. CDR3 bases: TGTGCCAGCAGCTTAGGGGGGGGCACTGAAGCTTTCTTT.

This clone has only one observation. The gene calls are TRBV18 and TRBJ1-1, with D possibly TRBD1 on 5 matching bases. The CDR3 sequence is 16 residues long. Germline CDR1 KGHSH, CDR2 LQKENI. V was cut by 2 bases and J by 4 bases, with 17 bases left in between. CDR3 nucleotide sequence: TGTGCCAGCTCACCATTATCGTCAGGCGGGGGCACTGAAGCTTTCTTT. This encodes CASSPLSSGGGTEAFF.

The chain links TRBV12-3 or TRBV12-4 to TRBJ1-5; D remains unclear. Trimming removed 5 bases at V and 3 bases at J, with 8 bases between. CDR3 length: 13 amino acids. The CDR3 sequence is CASSGDLNQPQHF. CDR3 sequence (DNA): TGTGCCAGCAGTGGGGATCTCAATCAGCCCCAGCATTTT.

This chain uses TRBV5-5 with TRBJ2-3, with 7 bases lining up with TRBD1. Trimming cost V 3 bases and J 5 bases; bases outside gene matches: 9. This CDR3 spans 15 amino acids. Per germline, CDR1 SGHKS and CDR2 YYEKEE (reference sequence). CDR3 protein: CASSSRDSRRDTQYF. CDR3 bases: TGTGCCAGCAGCTCCCGGGACAGTCGACGAGATACGCAGTATTTT.

The CDR3 here is CASSPQDSRSRTEAFF. For the CDR3, the DNA is TGCGCCAGCAGCCCCCAGGACAGTCGCTCGCGGACTGAAGCTTTCTTT. This chain joins TRBV5-1 and TRBJ1-1, with a weak D call TRBD1 (6 bases). Trimming took 4 bases from V and 5 from J, leaving 21 bases between them. The CDR3 runs to 16 residues. Germline V lookup: CDR1 SGHRS, CDR2 YFSETQ.

The rearrangement uses TRBV5-4 and TRBJ2-5; 7 bases map to TRBD1. Per the germline V gene, CDR1 is SGHNT and CDR2 is YYREEE (reference sequence). The ends lost 2 bases at V and 4 bases at J; junction bases unmatched: 8. This CDR3 region has 15 residues. The CDR3 region has the DNA TGTGCCAGCAGCTTAACAGGGGACATAGGAGAGACCCAGTACTTC. Protein sequence: CASSLTGDIGETQYF. Using reference TRBV5-4 and TRBJ2-5 for the parts outside the CDR3, the full variable domain is ETGVTQSPTHLIKTRGQQVTLRCSSQSGHNTVSWYQQALGQGPQFIFQYYREEENGRGNFPPRFSGLQFPNYSSELNVNALELDDSALYLCASSLTGDIGETQYFGPGTRLLVL.

This clone occurred a few times. This rearrangement joins TRBV9 to TRBJ1-4; tentative D call: TRBD1 (6 bases). This CDR3 comprises 15 residues. The V gene's germline CDR1 is SGDLS and CDR2 YYNGEE. V dropped 0 bases and J dropped 7 bases, with 13 bases sitting between them. CDR3 DNA: TGTGCCAGCAGCGTAGGTGCAGGCAGGGGTGAAAAACTGTTTTTT. Translating gives CASSVGAGRGEKLFF.

The chain links TRBV7-9 to TRBJ2-7, with 9 bases that match TRBD1. CDR3 length: 16 residues. Germline CDR1 SEHNR, CDR2 FQNEAQ (reference sequence). J gave up 6 bases and V 1 base, and 10 bases lay outside the gene matches. The CDR3 region is CASSLEFETGGAEQYF. CDR3 nucleotide sequence: TGTGCCAGCAGCTTAGAGTTTGAGACAGGGGGTGCCGAGCAGTACTTC.

The V and J genes are TRBV5-1 and TRBJ2-7, with TRBD1 identical over 7 bases. Germline CDR1 SGHRS, CDR2 YFSETQ. The junction had 6 bases not matched to a gene; V was cut back by 3 bases and J by 3 bases. The CDR3 consists of 14 residues. CDR3 bases: TGCGCCAGCAGCTCCGGGACAGTCAGCTACGAGCAGTACTTC. Translated, it gives CASSSGTVSYEQYF.

The CDR3 loop is CASSQGGSSTYEQYF. CDR3 DNA: TGTGCCAGCAGCCAAGGGGGCTCTTCAACCTACGAGCAGTACTTC. The chain couples TRBV4-2 to TRBJ2-7; TRBD1 might be the D (5 bases). Germline assignment: CDR1 LGHNA and CDR2 YNFKEQ. V lost 1 base and J 2 bases, leaving 12 bases between the germline ends. This CDR3 has 15 residues.

The rearrangement links TRBV6-1 to TRBJ1-2, with unresolved D. Trimming cost V 3 bases and J 2 bases, with 7 bases left between them. This CDR3 has 13 amino acids. The germline CDR1 and CDR2 sequences are MNHNS and SASEGT. The CDR3 coding sequence is TGTGCCAGCAGTGAGTCCGGGAACTATGGCTACACCTTC. Encoded protein: CASSESGNYGYTF.